Below, one TCR beta chain is given with its context. The data were obtained in a study of blood T cell repertoires in COVID-19. Study details: The samples span acute and convalescent COVID-19 from the United States, Italy and Spain. T cells, B-cell-depleted T cells, or PBMCs provided the cDNA or gDNA that served as material.

CDR1 and CDR2 (germline): LGHNA, YNFKEQ. The V gene end was trimmed by 4 bases and the J gene end by 8 bases; junction bases not matched to a gene: 9. This CDR3 contains 15 residues. Seattle's enrolled individuals joined amid active infection and were then monitored longitudinally. In the original processing: For nucleated cells, counts were estimated from reference gene primer amplification. Using immunoSEQ multiplex PCR, the repertoire was profiled, and TCRdb retains in-frame clones only, with some absent. D and trimming were read from the DNA, whereas the V and J calls and clone size are those reported in that table. Of 120,000 to 150,000 clones in the sample, 70% to 90% were seen once.

The TCR comes from an older woman with COVID-19, enrolled during active disease. Sequencing was done on a sample of peripheral blood. The gene calls are TRBV4-2 and TRBJ1-4; 8 bases align to TRBD1. CDR3 protein: CASSRSRGLDEKLFF. The CDR3 nucleotides read TGTGCCAGCAGCCGATCCAGGGGGCTCGACGAAAAACTGTTTTTT.